The source of this TCR beta chain is a study of beta chain features in type 1 diabetes. This clone was found a few times. Its cognate antigen is unknown. CDR1 and CDR2 from the germline V gene are GTSNPN and SVGIG (reference sequence). The CDR3 is 14 residues long. Between the trimmed V and J ends, which lost 2 bases and 12 bases, there was a span of 17 bases. Every bit of the isolated RNA underwent reverse transcription, so sequencing read expressed TCRB transcripts. Only in-frame clones appear in the TCRdb table, and some are missing; sequencing was by immunoSEQ multiplex PCR. The sample contains fewer than 650,000 clones, around 15% of which appear only once. Stem cell-like memory, regulatory, central memory and naive CD4+ cells were sorted via CD45RO/CCR7/CD25/CD127/CD95/CD27. Points from the study as a whole: A greater similarity of naive, central memory and Treg TCRB repertoires was seen among patients than among healthy donors.

Input material: naive CD4+ T cells from blood. This TCR derives from a man aged 18 to 35 in good health. The chain couples TRBV30 to TRBJ1-6, with D uncertain. The CDR3 region has the DNA TGTGCCTGGAGTAATCTGGGGTCCGCGGGACCCCTCCACTTT. Encoded protein: CAWSNLGSAGPLHF.